The 32 T cell receptor beta chains below all came from one sample that was sequenced in a study of technical replicates of blood from several donors. Libraries were prepared by immunoSEQ multiplex PCR; TCRdb keeps only in-frame clonotypes and omits some of them. The sample consists of about 61,000 clones, approximately 97% of them appearing once. Specimen: T cells isolated from PBMCs. The receptors come from a human donor in good health.

The chain carries TRBV4-1 and TRBJ1-4; 7 bases align to TRBD1. Germline lookup yields CDR1 MGHRA and CDR2 YSYEKL. The ends lost 2 bases at V and 6 bases at J; junction bases unmatched: 12. This CDR3 is 17 amino acids long. CDR3 coding DNA: TGCGCCAGCAGCCAAAGATTGGGTCCCGACAGGGATGAAAAACTGTTTTTT. This translates into CASSQRLGPDRDEKLFF.

The chain couples TRBV5-1 to TRBJ2-2, with a weak D call TRBD1 (6 bases). This CDR3 spans 15 amino acids. Germline assignment: CDR1 SGHRS and CDR2 YFSETQ. V shed 0 bases and J shed 2 bases, with 8 bases lying between them. CDR3 protein: CASSLEGGNTGELFF. The CDR3 DNA reads TGCGCCAGCAGCTTGGAAGGGGGAAACACCGGGGAGCTGTTTTTT.

The chain uses TRBV7-8 and TRBJ1-1, with a tentative D call TRBD1 (6 bases). This CDR3 is 14 amino acids long. With 10 bases removed from V and 1 base from J, the gap between germline ends came to 16 bases. Germline V gene data show CDR1 as SGHVS and CDR2 as FQNEAQ. CDR3 coding DNA: TGTGCCACAAAATACAGGGTTGAGAACACTGAAGCTTTCTTT. This translates into CATKYRVENTEAFF. Complete variable domain (other parts from reference TRBV7-8 and TRBJ1-1): GAGVSQSPRYKVAKRGQDVALRCDPISGHVSLFWYQQALGQGPEFLTYFQNEAQLDKSGLPSDRFFAERPEGSVSTLKIQRTQQEDSAVYLCATKYRVENTEAFFGQGTRLTVV.

The V and J genes are TRBV4-1 and TRBJ2-1; 13 bases line up with TRBD2. Germline V lookup: CDR1 MGHRA, CDR2 YSYEKL. The trim removed 2 bases at V and 0 bases at J, leaving 7 bases unmatched. The length of the CDR3 is 19 residues. CDR3 nucleotides: TGCGCCAGCAGCCAACACGGACTAGCGGGAGATTTCTCCTACAATGAGCAGTTCTTC. This gives the protein CASSQHGLAGDFSYNEQFF.

DNA for the CDR3: TGTGCCTGGAGTGTCCGACGGGCGGACAGGGGTTATGGCTACACCTTC. Translating it yields CAWSVRRADRGYGYTF. This chain links TRBV30 with TRBJ1-2; 9 bases line up with TRBD1. Germline loops: CDR1 GTSNPN, CDR2 SVGIG (reference sequence). The CDR3 spans 16 residues. V shed 0 bases, J shed 5 bases, and the junction held 10 bases outside the gene matches.

V usage is TRBV2 and J usage is TRBJ1-2; D possibly corresponds to TRBD1 (5 bases). V shed 4 bases and J shed 6 bases, with 12 bases lying between them. The germline gives CDR1 SNHLY, CDR2 FYNNEI. This CDR3 region has 13 residues. The CDR3 region has the DNA TGTGCCAGCAGTGTCGGGGGAACGGATGGCTACACCTTC. It yields the protein CASSVGGTDGYTF.

The chain carries TRBV5-6 and TRBJ1-2; 9 bases map to TRBD1. Trimming took 3 bases from V and 0 from J; bases not matched to a gene: 12. In germline, CDR1 is SGHDT, CDR2 YYEEEE. The CDR3 totals 18 residues. The CDR3 here is CASSWQTGGSGANYGYTF. CDR3 bases: TGTGCCAGCAGCTGGCAAACAGGGGGCTCTGGAGCTAACTATGGCTACACCTTC.

V usage is TRBV27 and J usage is TRBJ2-7, with D tentatively TRBD2 (5 bases). This CDR3 has 16 amino acids. V dropped 6 bases and J dropped 4 bases, with 22 bases sitting between them. CDR1 MNHEY and CDR2 SMNVEV come from the germline V gene (reference sequence). CDR3 sequence (DNA): TGTGCCAGCAGCCCCCGGTCGGTTATTAGCGTTTACGAGCAGTACTTC. Its protein is CASSPRSVISVYEQYF.

V gene TRBV9 combines with J gene TRBJ2-7; possibly TRBD1 for D (5 bases). Germline CDR1 and CDR2: SGDLS and YYNGEE. Between the trimmed V and J ends, which lost 0 bases and 2 bases, there was a span of 6 bases. CDR3 length: 13 residues. The CDR3 loop is CASSVEGPYEQYF. The DNA of the CDR3 is TGTGCCAGCAGCGTAGAGGGGCCCTACGAGCAGTACTTC.

The chain uses TRBV5-4 and TRBJ2-5; 8 nucleotides align to TRBD2. The V gene's germline CDR1 is SGHNT and CDR2 YYREEE (reference sequence). The V and J ends lost 4 bases and 4 bases, in that order; junction bases with no gene match: 9. The CDR3 is 15 amino acids. The CDR3, as DNA: TGTGCCAGCAGCCCGGAGATGGCGGGGGGAGAGACCCAGTACTTC. Protein: CASSPEMAGGETQYF.

The chain combines TRBV11-2 with TRBJ2-3, with D uncertain. The germline V gene has CDR1 SGHAT and CDR2 FQNNGV. V was pared by 2 bases and J by 2 bases, with 11 bases between. The CDR3 consists of 15 residues. The CDR3 nucleotides read TGTGCCAGCAGCTTACGCCCACTCGTCACAGATACGCAGTATTTT. Amino acid sequence: CASSLRPLVTDTQYF.

The chain employs TRBV27 and TRBJ1-1, with unresolved D. Germline V CDR1 and CDR2: MNHEY, SMNVEV (reference sequence). The CDR3 consists of 16 residues. Trimming took off 6 bases at V and 3 bases at J, with 20 bases between the two ends. The CDR3: CASRRKSHFGDTEAFF. As DNA, the CDR3 is TGTGCCAGCAGACGCAAATCCCACTTCGGGGACACTGAAGCTTTCTTT.

The V and J genes are TRBV28 and TRBJ1-2; the match to TRBD1 covers 9 bases. The V segment lost 6 bases and the J segment 5 bases; nucleotides outside the gene matches: 16. CDR1 is MDHEN and CDR2 is SYDVKM in the germline V gene. This CDR3 contains 17 residues. In nucleotides, the CDR3 is TGTGCCAGCAGACGATTAGGGGGCTGGGGGACAGGGTATGGCTACACCTTC. It is translated as CASRRLGGWGTGYGYTF.

V is TRBV11-1 and J is TRBJ2-5, with TRBD1 identical over 11 bases. In germline, CDR1 is SGHAT, CDR2 FQDESV (reference sequence). V was pared by 2 bases and J by 7 bases, with 3 bases of the junction left unmatched. This CDR3 spans 14 amino acids. The CDR3 DNA sequence: TGTGCCAGCAGCTTAAGGGACAGGGGGACGACCCAGTACTTC. It codes for CASSLRDRGTTQYF.

The J gene is TRBJ2-3, the V gene TRBV5-1; 14 nucleotides line up with TRBD2. Germline CDR1 is SGHRS and CDR2 is YFSETQ. CDR3 length equals 18 residues. Unmatched junction bases numbered 12, after V lost 0 bases and J lost 9 bases. The CDR3 bases are TGCGCCAGCAGCTTGGGTCCGTCCGGACTAGCGGGAGGTCAGACGCAGTATTTT. Amino acids: CASSLGPSGLAGGQTQYF.

The chain links TRBV5-1 to TRBJ2-5, with D maybe TRBD2 (6 bases). With 5 bases removed from V and 5 bases from J, the gap between germline ends came to 19 bases. In germline, CDR1 is SGHRS, CDR2 YFSETQ. This CDR3 is 15 amino acids long. Here the CDR3 reads CASRDERAGGETQYF. The CDR3 DNA is TGCGCCAGCAGGGACGAGAGAGCGGGCGGGGAGACCCAGTACTTC.

The chain has TRBV28 and TRBJ1-1; D unclear. The CDR3 is 15 residues long. V dropped 3 bases and J dropped 6 bases, with 17 bases sitting between them. Per the germline V gene, CDR1 is MDHEN and CDR2 is SYDVKM. In DNA, the CDR3 is TGTGCCAGCAGTTTCCCGGGTCTGGCAAATTCTGAAGCTTTCTTT. Amino acid sequence: CASSFPGLANSEAFF.

In its sample, this clone was seen once. The chain uses TRBV5-1 and TRBJ2-7; 8 bases match TRBD1. The junction had 6 bases not matched to a gene; V was cut back by 4 bases and J by 3 bases. The germline CDR1 and CDR2 sequences are SGHRS and YFSETQ. CDR3 length: 14 residues. The CDR3 protein is CASSLIGQGYEQYF. In DNA form, the CDR3 reads TGCGCCAGCAGCCTTATAGGACAGGGCTACGAGCAGTACTTC.

V and J are TRBV10-3 and TRBJ2-7, with D possibly matching TRBD2 (5 bases). The length of the CDR3 is 15 residues. The V gene's germline CDR1 is ENHRY and CDR2 SYGVKD. The V gene lost 7 bases and the J gene lost 4 bases, with 20 bases spanning the gap. CDR3 coding DNA: TGTGCCATCACCGGGGAGCCTGCACCTCTTTACGAGCAGTACTTC. This translates into CAITGEPAPLYEQYF.

The chain employs TRBV11-1 and TRBJ2-2; 8 bases fit TRBD2. Trimming at V came to 1 base and at J to 3 bases, leaving 1 base not matched to a gene. CDR1 is SGHAT and CDR2 is FQDESV in the germline V gene (reference sequence). The CDR3 sequence is 15 residues long. CDR3 sequence: CASSLGGRYTGELFF. The CDR3 nucleotides are TGTGCCAGCAGCTTAGGCGGGAGGTACACCGGGGAGCTGTTTTTT.

The genes are TRBV7-2 and TRBJ1-2; D is unresolved. Trimming removed 3 bases from V and 6 bases from J, with 14 bases in between. CDR3 size: 14 residues. Germline CDR1 is SGHTA and CDR2 is FQGNSA. CDR3 nucleotides: TGTGCCAGCAGCTTGTCCCCCACGGTGGATGGCTACACCTTC. This translates into CASSLSPTVDGYTF.

This chain connects TRBV5-1 to TRBJ2-7; 10 bases match TRBD1. This CDR3 is built from 16 residues. The germline CDR1 and CDR2 sequences are SGHRS and YFSETQ. V shed 1 base, J shed 5 bases, and the junction held 9 bases outside the gene matches. CDR3 loop: CASSLNGQGVAHEQYF. DNA for the CDR3: TGCGCCAGCAGCTTGAACGGACAGGGGGTTGCCCACGAGCAGTACTTC.

The chain recombines TRBV25-1 with TRBJ1-1; D not resolved. V shed 7 bases and J shed 0 bases, with 12 bases lying between them. The CDR3 is made up of 14 amino acids. CDR1 MGHDK and CDR2 SYGVNS come from the germline V gene. As DNA, the CDR3 is TGTGCCAGCATTTCGCGGGGAATGAACACTGAAGCTTTCTTT. As protein: CASISRGMNTEAFF.

This rearrangement joins TRBV28 to TRBJ1-2; tentative D call: TRBD1 (5 bases). Germline CDR1 reads MDHEN; CDR2 reads SYDVKM. This CDR3 region has 17 residues. V dropped 5 bases and J dropped 4 bases, with 23 bases sitting between them. DNA for the CDR3: TGTGCCAGCAGTCCACTACATCTCCTCGCGGGGGTCTATGGCTACACCTTC. Its protein product is CASSPLHLLAGVYGYTF.

The chain carries TRBV29-1 and TRBJ2-4, with 8 bases identical to TRBD1. The ends lost 7 bases at V and 8 bases at J; junction bases unmatched: 4. The germline V gene encodes CDR1 SQVTM and CDR2 ANQGSEA. The CDR3 length is 11 residues. The CDR3, as DNA: TGCAGCGGAACAGGGGGGCACATTCAGTACTTC. As protein: CSGTGGHIQYF.

The chain couples TRBV7-8 to TRBJ2-2; D is unresolved. The length of the CDR3 is 12 residues. Germline V gives CDR1 SGHVS, CDR2 FQNEAQ. Between the trimmed V and J ends, which lost 1 base and 7 bases, there was a span of 4 bases. The CDR3 region is CASSLGVGELFF. CDR3 nucleotides: TGTGCCAGCAGCTTAGGAGTCGGGGAGCTGTTTTTT.

The chain links TRBV5-4 to TRBJ2-5; 7 bases agree with TRBD1. This CDR3 region has 15 residues. Germline loops: CDR1 SGHNT, CDR2 YYREEE (reference sequence). The trim removed 1 base at V and 3 bases at J, leaving 6 bases unmatched. The CDR3 is CASSLLQGVEETQYF. CDR3 in DNA: TGTGCCAGCAGCTTGCTGCAGGGGGTGGAAGAGACCCAGTACTTC.

This chain uses TRBV30 with TRBJ1-2; D is ambiguous. The CDR3 has 14 residues. Germline V gene sequence: CDR1 GTSNPN, CDR2 SVGIG (reference sequence). The V end was cut by 0 bases, the J end by 1 base, with 9 bases between. The CDR3 region has the DNA TGTGCCTGGAGTGTCCAGACTATTAACTATGGCTACACCTTC. Protein: CAWSVQTINYGYTF.

The chain couples TRBV7-9 to TRBJ2-2; D is undetermined. The CDR3 has 13 residues. The ends were cut back, 2 bases at V and 6 bases at J, with 7 bases in the middle. Germline V gene lookup returns CDR1 SEHNR and CDR2 FQNEAQ (reference sequence). For the CDR3, the DNA is TGTGCCAGCAGCTTACTTTCTGCCGGGGAGCTGTTTTTT. Translation gives CASSLLSAGELFF.

The chain is built from TRBV6-6 and TRBJ1-4; D perhaps matches TRBD1 (6 bases). The ends were cut back, 6 bases at V and 8 bases at J, with 19 bases in the middle. Germline-derived CDR1 and CDR2 are MNHNY and SVGAGI (reference sequence). The CDR3 is made up of 15 amino acids. The CDR3 DNA sequence: TGTGCCAGCAGAAGGGACACTTTCGCCCCCGAAAAACTGTTTTTT. Residues: CASRRDTFAPEKLFF.

CDR3 sequence: CASRAVQETQYF. The DNA for the CDR3 is TGTGCCAGCAGGGCGGTACAAGAGACCCAGTACTTC. This sequence joins TRBV7-9 and TRBJ2-5, with no clear D. CDR3 size: 12 residues. The germline CDR1 and CDR2 sequences are SEHNR and FQNEAQ (reference sequence). V shed 6 bases and J shed 2 bases, with 7 bases lying between them.

The J gene is TRBJ2-1, the V gene TRBV5-1; TRBD2 matches at 11 bases. Unmatched junction bases numbered 4, after V lost 4 bases and J lost 4 bases. This CDR3 region has 15 residues. Germline loops: CDR1 SGHRS, CDR2 YFSETQ. In DNA, the CDR3 is TGCGCCAGCAGCCCGGGACTAGCGGATTACAATGAGCAGTTCTTC. The encoded protein is CASSPGLADYNEQFF. Based on the CDR3 plus reference TRBV5-1 and TRBJ2-1, the full variable domain is KAGVTQTPRYLIKTRGQQVTLSCSPISGHRSVSWYQQTPGQGLQFLFEYFSETQRNKGNFPGRFSGRQFSNSRSEMNVSTLELGDSALYLCASSPGLADYNEQFFGPGTRLTVL.